This T cell receptor beta chain was documented in a study of blood T cells in healthy people across ages. Overall study context: When template switching was applied, about one barcoded beta molecule was captured per two T cells. Findings and limits, study-wide: There was a strong correlation between TCR beta diversity and naive T cell percentage. The recorded TCR beta diversity per million T cells decreased in a roughly linear manner with age. Aged donors had fewer naive CD4+ cells and lower diversity than long-lived donors.

Germline CDR1 reads MNHEY; CDR2 reads SVGEGT. V lost 5 bases and J lost 8; bases outside the gene matches: 7. The CDR3 is 14 amino acids. It was with a sample-barcoded 5' primer and a J-beta primer mix that a second PCR of about 6 to 12 cycles was run. TCRdb itself ran the 5' RACE reads through MiXCR, one entry per CDR3 protein. The sample contains hundreds of thousands of distinct CDR3 sequences, around 21% of which appear only once. As for this clonotype: Its antigen remains unidentified.

This sequence originates from a man aged 65 to 85 in good health. V is TRBV6-2 or TRBV6-3 and J is TRBJ2-4; 9 nucleotides match TRBD1. The sample taken for sequencing was blood. CDR3 coding DNA: TGTGCCAGCAGTCGACAGGGGGAACGGGACATTCAGTACTTC. Translated: CASSRQGERDIQYF.